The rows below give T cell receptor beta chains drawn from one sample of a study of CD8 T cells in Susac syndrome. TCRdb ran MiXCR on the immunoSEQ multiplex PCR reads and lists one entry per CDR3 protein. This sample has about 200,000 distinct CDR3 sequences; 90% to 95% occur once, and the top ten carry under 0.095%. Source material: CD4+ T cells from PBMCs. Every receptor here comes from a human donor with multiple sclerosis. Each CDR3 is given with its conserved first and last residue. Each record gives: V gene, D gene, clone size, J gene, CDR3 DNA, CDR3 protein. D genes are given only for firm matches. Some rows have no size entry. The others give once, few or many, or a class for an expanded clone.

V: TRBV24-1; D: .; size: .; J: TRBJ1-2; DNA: TGTGCCACCAGTCCCAGGGGTTGGTACTATGGCTACACCTTC; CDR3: CATSPRGWYYGYTF
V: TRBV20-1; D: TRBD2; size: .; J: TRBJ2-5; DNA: TGCAGTGCCCCAAGCGCGACTAGCGGGAGGGCTCAAGAGACCCAGTACTTC; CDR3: CSAPSATSGRAQETQYF
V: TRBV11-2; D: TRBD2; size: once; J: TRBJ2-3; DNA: TGTGCCAGCAGCTACGCACGGCAGCGGGAGGCTCTAGGAGATACGCAGTATTTT; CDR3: CASSYARQREALGDTQYF
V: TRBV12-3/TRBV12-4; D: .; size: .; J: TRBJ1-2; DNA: TGTGCCAGCAGTTTAGCGGTTTATGGCTACACCTTC; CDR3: CASSLAVYGYTF
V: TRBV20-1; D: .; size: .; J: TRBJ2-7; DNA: TGCAGTGCTAGATGGGGGAGCGAGCAGTACTTC; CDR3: CSARWGSEQYF
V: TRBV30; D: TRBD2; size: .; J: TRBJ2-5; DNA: TGTGCCTGGAGTTCTAGCGGGGGACAAGAGACCCAGTACTTC; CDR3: CAWSSSGGQETQYF
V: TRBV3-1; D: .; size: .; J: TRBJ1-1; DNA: TGTGCCAGCAGCCTCTCAACTGGAGGGGGGGGCACTGAAGCTTTCTTT; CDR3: CASSLSTGGGGTEAFF
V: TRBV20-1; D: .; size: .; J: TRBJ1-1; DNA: TGCAGTGCCTTGGCGATGAACACTGAAGCTTTCTTT; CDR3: CSALAMNTEAFF
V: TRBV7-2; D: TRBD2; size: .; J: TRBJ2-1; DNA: TGTGCCAGCAGCTTAATTGGGGGGGGTGATGAGCAGTTCTTC; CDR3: CASSLIGGGDEQFF
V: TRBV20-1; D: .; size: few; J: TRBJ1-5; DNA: TGCAGTGCTAGAGATGGGGGTGGGCAGCCCCAGCATTTT; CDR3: CSARDGGGQPQHF
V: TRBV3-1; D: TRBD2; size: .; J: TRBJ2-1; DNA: TGTGCCAGCAGCCAACCCGTACTAGCGGGAGCCTTCGATGAGCAGTTCTTC; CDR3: CASSQPVLAGAFDEQFF